This note documents a single TCR beta chain sequence. Its cognate antigen is unknown. The data belong to a study of cytotoxic CD8 clonotypes in ibrutinib-treated CLL. Study results and limitations: Relative to age-matched healthy donors, clonality at baseline was higher, and it tracked circulating CD8+ T-cell counts. Stable or contracted on treatment, public clonotypes were also uncommon.

For TCR beta libraries, about 2 micrograms of genomic DNA were obtained from cryopreserved PBMCs. Depth targeted 1 in 200,000 to 1 in 1 million T cells, averaging approximately 9.9x coverage per clonotype. Here immunoSEQ multiplex PCR was the method, and the copy in TCRdb shows in-frame clones only, minus some. Found here are around 91,000 clones, roughly 84% of them singletons; the top ten hold over 5%. This TCR came from a human donor with chronic lymphocytic leukemia. Sequencing used PBMCs, obtained before ibrutinib treatment.

The CDR3 loop is CASSRLQGGNEQFF. In DNA, the CDR3 is TGTGCCAGCAGCCGGCTACAGGGTGGCAATGAGCAGTTCTTC. The V call is TRBV27, the J call TRBJ2-1; the D gene is possibly TRBD1 (6 bases). The length of the CDR3 is 14 residues. V dropped 6 bases and J dropped 6 bases, with 15 bases sitting between them. Germline assignment: CDR1 MNHEY and CDR2 SMNVEV (reference sequence).